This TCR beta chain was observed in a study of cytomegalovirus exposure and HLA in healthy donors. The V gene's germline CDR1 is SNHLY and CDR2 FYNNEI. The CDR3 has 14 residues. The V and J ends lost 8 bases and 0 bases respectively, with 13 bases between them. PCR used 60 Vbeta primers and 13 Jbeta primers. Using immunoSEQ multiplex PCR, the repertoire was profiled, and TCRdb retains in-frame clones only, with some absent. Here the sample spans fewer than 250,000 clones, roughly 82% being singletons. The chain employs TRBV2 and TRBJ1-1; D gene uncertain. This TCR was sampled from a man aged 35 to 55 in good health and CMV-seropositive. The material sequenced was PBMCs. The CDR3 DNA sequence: TGTGCCAGCTCTCGCACAGCCATGAACACTGAAGCTTTCTTT. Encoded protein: CASSRTAMNTEAFF.